Listed here is a single T cell receptor beta chain. TCRdb's table, derived via immunoSEQ multiplex PCR, lists solely in-frame clones and lacks some. The sample lists around 120,000 clones, under 95% occurring once. J gave up 6 bases and V 4 bases, and 6 bases lay outside the gene matches. CDR1 and CDR2 (germline): LGHDT, YNNKEL (reference sequence). CDR3 size: 14 residues. The data were obtained in a study of T cell responses to AZD1222 COVID-19 vaccine. The V call is TRBV3-1 (or the pseudogene TRBV3-2), the J call TRBJ1-1; 9 positions agree with TRBD1. This material consisted of peripheral blood, taken 28 days after the second AZD1222 dose. The TCR originated in an adult who received the AZD1222 COVID-19 vaccine. CDR3 nucleotide sequence: TGTGCCAGCAGCCCACTTGGGGACAGGGCTGAAGCTTTCTTT. Its translation: CASSPLGDRAEAFF.